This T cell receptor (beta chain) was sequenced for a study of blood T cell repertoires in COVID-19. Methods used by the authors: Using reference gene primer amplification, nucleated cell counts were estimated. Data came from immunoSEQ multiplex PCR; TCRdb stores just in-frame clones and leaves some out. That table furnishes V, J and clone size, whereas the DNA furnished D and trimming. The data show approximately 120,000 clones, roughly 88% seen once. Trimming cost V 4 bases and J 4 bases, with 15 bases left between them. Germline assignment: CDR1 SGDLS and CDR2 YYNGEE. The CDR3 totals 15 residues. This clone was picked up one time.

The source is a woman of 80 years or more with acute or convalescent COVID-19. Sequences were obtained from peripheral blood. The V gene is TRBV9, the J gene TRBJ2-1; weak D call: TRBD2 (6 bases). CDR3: CASSPNGGLYNEQFF. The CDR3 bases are TGTGCCAGCAGCCCTAACGGAGGGCTGTACAATGAGCAGTTCTTC. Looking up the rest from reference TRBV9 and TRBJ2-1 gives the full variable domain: DSGVTQTPKHLITATGQRVTLRCSPRSGDLSVYWYQQSLDQGLQFLIQYYNGEERAKGNILERFSAQQFPDLHSELNLSSLELGDSALYFCASSPNGGLYNEQFFGPGTRLTVL.